This is a list of T cell receptor beta chains from one sample in a study of T-cell memory formation after mild COVID-19. Each CDR3 protein gets one entry after TCRdb re-called the 5' RACE reads with MiXCR. This sample has 80,000 to 95,000 distinct CDR3 sequences; roughly 25% occur once, and the top ten carry under 50%. What was sequenced was PBMCs or a T cell subset sorted from them (not recorded which). The receptors were gathered from a man in his late teens or twenties who had mild COVID-19 (a few samples of this study predate the infection). Cell type and time point are not known. CDR3s include the opening cysteine and the closing phenylalanine or tryptophan. A D gene is named only where the DNA matches it firmly. Size tells how often a clone was seen (once, few, many) or the class of an expanded clone, and some rows leave it out.

TRBJ2-1 . TRBD2 TRBV28 TGTGCCAGCAGTTGGCCCCGGGGGGGCCGGTACGAGCAGTTCTTC CASSWPRGGRYEQFF
TRBJ2-3 few . TRBV4-2 TGTGCCAGCAGCCAAGGGACAGGCACAGATACGCAGTATTTT CASSQGTGTDTQYF
TRBJ2-3 few . TRBV29-1 TGCAGCGTTGAAGGGGGGACCCAGGCGGCAGATACGCAGTATTTT CSVEGGTQAADTQYF
TRBJ2-5 few . TRBV12-3/TRBV12-4 TGTGCCAGCACTTTAGGGGAGACCCAGTACTTC CASTLGETQYF
TRBJ1-2 few TRBD1 TRBV6-6 TGTGCCAGCAGTTACCGAGGGGGCTCTGGCTACACCTTC CASSYRGGSGYTF
TRBJ1-5 . . TRBV12-3/TRBV12-4 TGTGCCAGCAGTTCCGGGGTCTCTCAGCCCCAGCATTTT CASSSGVSQPQHF
TRBJ1-5 few TRBD1 TRBV7-2 TGTGCCAGCAGCCCCGGGACAGGGATTTCTCAGCCCCAGCATTTT CASSPGTGISQPQHF
TRBJ2-2 . . TRBV28 TGTGCCGGTGAGGGAGCGAACACCGGGGAGCTGTTTTTT CAGEGANTGELFF
TRBJ2-5 few . TRBV5-1 TGCGCCAGCATTTTGAGACGGAGGGGGCGCGGGGAGACCCAGTACTTC CASILRRRGRGETQYF
TRBJ2-5 few . TRBV7-6 TGTGCCAGCAGCCGGGGGGCGGGCGACGAGACCCAGTACTTC CASSRGAGDETQYF
TRBJ1-1 few . TRBV20-1 TGCAGCGTCCTCGAGGGGAGTCACACTGAAGCTTTCTTT CSVLEGSHTEAFF
TRBJ2-3 few . TRBV5-1 TGCGCCAGCAGCTACGACAGAGATACGCAGTATTTT CASSYDRDTQYF
TRBJ2-3 . . TRBV29-1 TGCAGCGCTGGGCCCCTGGGGGCAGGCGCAGATACGCAGTATTTT CSAGPLGAGADTQYF
TRBJ1-1 . . TRBV7-2 TGTGCCAGCAGCTTATGGGGAAGCACTGAAGCTTTCTTT CASSLWGSTEAFF
TRBJ2-3 few TRBD2 TRBV7-2 TGTGCCAGCAGCTTACCTAGCGGGGGGCCCTCGACAGATACGCAGTATTTT CASSLPSGGPSTDTQYF
TRBJ2-3 . . TRBV13 TGTGCCAGCAGCTTCAGCTCCGCCGATACGCAGTATTTT CASSFSSADTQYF
TRBJ2-5 . . TRBV21-1 TGTGCCAGCAGCGAGGGGGCGCATGAGACCCAGTACTTC CASSEGAHETQYF
TRBJ2-3 . . TRBV5-1 TGCGCCAGCAGCTACCGGGACAGCACAGATACGCAGTATTTT CASSYRDSTDTQYF
TRBJ1-1 . . TRBV5-1 TGCGCCAGCAGCTTGGCTCGGGGGCTGTCTGAAGCTTTCTTT CASSLARGLSEAFF
TRBJ2-5 . TRBD2 TRBV7-9 TGTGCCAGCAGCTTACAGCCTAGCGGGAACCAAGAGACCCAGTACTTC CASSLQPSGNQETQYF
TRBJ1-2 few TRBD1 TRBV6-6 TGTGCCAGCAGTCCGACCGGGACAGGGGCATACGGCTACACCTTC CASSPTGTGAYGYTF
TRBJ2-1 . TRBD2 TRBV6-5 TGTGCCAGCAGTCCTAGCGGGGGCTACAATGAGCAGTTCTTC CASSPSGGYNEQFF
TRBJ2-4 few TRBD2 TRBV4-2 TGTGCCAGCAGCCAAGCCCTAGCGGGGTACAAAAACATTCAGTACTTC CASSQALAGYKNIQYF
TRBJ2-2 few . TRBV15 TGTGCCACCAGCGGGGGTTCGAACACCGGGGAGCTGTTTTTT CATSGGSNTGELFF
TRBJ2-1 . . TRBV9 TGTGCCAGCAGCGAGAGCAATGAGCAGTTCTTC CASSESNEQFF
TRBJ2-1 . . TRBV28 TGTGCCAGCAGTCCCGGGACTCTTGAGCAGTTCTTC CASSPGTLEQFF
TRBJ2-5 . TRBD2 TRBV19 TGTGCCAGTAGTGGGGTTAGCGGGGAGACCCAGTACTTC CASSGVSGETQYF
TRBJ2-3 few TRBD2 TRBV9 TGTGCCAGCAGCGTAGAAGCGGGGGGGCCTTCAGATACGCAGTATTTT CASSVEAGGPSDTQYF
TRBJ2-7 . TRBD1 TRBV4-3 TGCGCCAGCAGCCAAGGGACAGGGGGCGACGAGCAGTACTTC CASSQGTGGDEQYF
TRBJ2-5 few . TRBV12-3/TRBV12-4 TGTGCCAGCAGTTGGGCTAGCAAAGAGACCCAGTACTTC CASSWASKETQYF
TRBJ2-2 . . TRBV4-1 TGCGCCAGCAGCCAAGCGGGGGGCACCACCGGGGAGCTGTTTTTT CASSQAGGTTGELFF
TRBJ1-1 . . TRBV6-2/TRBV6-3 TGTGCCAGCAGTTACGAATGGATGGGAACTGAAGCTTTCTTT CASSYEWMGTEAFF
TRBJ2-2 few TRBD2 TRBV27 TGTGCCAGCAGCGGACTAGCGGGGGGTTCCACCGGGGAGCTGTTTTTT CASSGLAGGSTGELFF
TRBJ1-2 . . TRBV7-9 TGTGCCAGCAGCCAAGACGGCGGGGGAGGCTACACCTTC CASSQDGGGGYTF
TRBJ2-3 few TRBD2 TRBV6-5 TGTGCCAGCAGCCTGGGACTAGCGGGGCTCTGGGATACGCAGTATTTT CASSLGLAGLWDTQYF
TRBJ1-1 . . TRBV29-1 TGCAGCGTTCATAACACTGAAGCTTTCTTT CSVHNTEAFF
TRBJ2-2 . TRBD2 TRBV7-6 TGTGCCAGCAGCTACAGCGGGGACAACACCGGGGAGCTGTTTTTT CASSYSGDNTGELFF
TRBJ2-5 . . TRBV7-6 TGTGCCAGCAGCTCCCGCCTGGGCGAGACCCAGTACTTC CASSSRLGETQYF
TRBJ2-2 few . TRBV4-3 TGCGCCAGCAGCGGAGGGACGGGATGGACCGGGGAGCTGTTTTTT CASSGGTGWTGELFF
TRBJ2-3 once . TRBV4-1 TGCGCCAGCAGCCAGGGGCCGGGGAGCACAGATACGCAGTATTTT CASSQGPGSTDTQYF
TRBJ2-2 . TRBD2 TRBV6-5 TGTGCCAGCAGAGGCGGACTAGCGGGGGGGCCGTATATGGCCGGGGAGCTGTTTTTT CASRGGLAGGPYMAGELFF
TRBJ2-7 once TRBD2 TRBV11-2 TGTGCCAGCAGCCGGACTAGCGGGGGCGTGAAGCAGTACTTC CASSRTSGGVKQYF
TRBJ1-2 . . TRBV29-1 TGCAGCGTTGTGTCAGGGGATGGCTACACCTTC CSVVSGDGYTF
TRBJ2-3 few TRBD1 TRBV28 TGTGCCAGCAGTTTCCGGGACAGTAGCACAGATACGCAGTATTTT CASSFRDSSTDTQYF
TRBJ2-3 few . TRBV11-2 TGTGCCAGCAGCTTAGGGCAGGGACGCACAGATACGCAGTATTTT CASSLGQGRTDTQYF
TRBJ1-1 . TRBD1 TRBV6-4 TGTGCCAGCAGTGACAAGGGAAGCCAGACAGGGCGAGGAACTGAAGCTTTCTTT CASSDKGSQTGRGTEAFF
TRBJ1-1 few TRBD1 TRBV7-9 TGTGCCAGCAGCTTAGACGGGACAGAAGGAGCTTTCTTT CASSLDGTEGAFF
TRBJ2-1 few . TRBV4-1 TGCGCCAGCAGCCCCTGGACCGGGTTTGAGCAGTTCTTC CASSPWTGFEQFF
TRBJ2-5 few . TRBV6-2/TRBV6-3 TGTGCCAGCAGTTTACTCTCCCGGGGGGAGACCCAGTACTTC CASSLLSRGETQYF
TRBJ2-1 few TRBD2 TRBV19 TGTGCCAGTAGTATCACGGGACTAGCGGGGTTGTATGAGCAGTTCTTC CASSITGLAGLYEQFF
TRBJ2-1 few TRBD2 TRBV20-1 TGCAGTGCTAGAGATCTGCTAGCGGGGAGGCTCAATGAGCAGTTCTTC CSARDLLAGRLNEQFF
TRBJ1-1 . . TRBV4-2 TGTGCCAGCAGCCAAGACAGAGACACTGAAGCTTTCTTT CASSQDRDTEAFF
TRBJ2-7 . . TRBV29-1 TGCAGCGTGGTAACCGGGTCTAACACCTACGAGCAGTACTTC CSVVTGSNTYEQYF
TRBJ2-1 . TRBD2 TRBV7-8 TGTGCCAGCAGCAGGGGACCAGCGGGGGGCCCGGGGGAGTTCTTC CASSRGPAGGPGEFF